This T cell receptor beta chain is drawn from a study of blood T cells in healthy people across ages (dated by TCRdb to between 2014 and 2016). Concerning the study at large: In model experiments, template switching captured roughly one uniquely barcoded TCR beta cDNA molecule for every two T cells. To avoid experimental bias, donors of different ages were distributed randomly across sequencing lanes. Two additional independent replicas of 1 million unique cDNA reads from the same blood draw were analyzed for two donors (one aged 18 to 30 and one aged 80 or older). Donors were grouped into four age groups: young (average 16 years), middle-aged (approximately 41), aged (approximately 67) and long-lived (just over 80). The study measured age-related changes in TCR beta repertoire diversity using deep sequencing normalized with unique cDNA molecular identifiers.

A note on this clonotype: Its binding antigen is unknown. No much larger clone exists at a distance of one base, and base qualities are not known.

The library was generated by 5' RACE. Sequencing instrument: Illumina HiSeq 2500. A second PCR of roughly 7 to 11 cycles was performed with a sample-barcoded 5' primer and a J-beta primer mix. A template-switch 5' adaptor carrying 12 random nucleotides introduced a unique molecular identifier onto each TCR beta cDNA molecule. Each sample yielded at least 3 million CDR3-containing paired-end reads. First-strand cDNA was synthesized from all RNA with the Mint cDNA synthesis kit, primed by a TRBC-specific oligonucleotide. Following uracil-DNA glycosylase treatment, a first 18-cycle PCR with universal primers M1SS and BC2_uni_R was performed on all cDNA. Turning to the authors' computational methods: Normalization of each sample was performed by random selection of 1 million high-quality reads, each carrying a distinct molecular identifier. Instead of being binned into consensus sequences, reads that shared molecular identifiers were thrown out. MiTCR, set to a Q25 quality threshold and the strictest error-elimination algorithm, was used for CDR3 identification, clonotype clustering and error correction. A nonparametric unseen species model using Euler transformation provided a lower-bound estimate of total TCR beta diversity. TCRdb reprocessing: public reads trimmed at Q25 with fastp, clones called with MiXCR, in-frame beta chains kept. Records with the same CDR3 protein are collapsed into one entry carrying the most frequent genes and DNA. The V and J calls here are based on TCRdb, not the publication. The sample table contains hundreds of thousands of distinct CDR3 sequences; only one count was recorded for around 21% of them. The ten largest clones add up to approximately 3.7% of the sample.

According to the germline V gene, CDR1 reads LGHNA and CDR2 reads YNFKEQ. The CDR3 measures 15 amino acids from cysteine to phenylalanine. Only CDR3 DNA remains: 45 bases, in frame from the first base. What the work shows at the level of the full study, not this receptor alone: A strong correlation was found between observed TCR beta diversity and the percentage of naive T cells measured by flow cytometry. Because the CMV infection status of the donors was unknown, age-related changes in expanded clonotypes may potentially have been confounded. Estimates of total diversity based on one million sequenced T cells were considered lower bounds and underestimates. Because profiling used bulk unsorted PBMCs, naive and antigen-experienced compartments could not be compared conclusively. Observed TCR beta diversity per million T cells fell roughly linearly with age, and a significant reduction was already apparent by age roughly 40. Compared with the aged group, the long-lived group had more naive CD4+ T cells, fewer expanded clones and increased TCR diversity, a pattern suggesting age selection.

The donors were 40 or so Caucasian individuals from Russia, aged roughly 6 to 100 years, who were systemically healthy. Approximately 9.3 milliliters of peripheral blood were drawn from each donor into EDTA-treated Vacutainer tubes. Ficoll-Paque density-gradient centrifugation was used to isolate PBMCs, with at least 6.5 million per sample. Total RNA was extracted from PBMCs with Trizol reagent, with at least 6 micrograms obtained per sample. The percentages of naive CD45RAhigh/CD27high T cells were determined by flow cytometry on a PBMC aliquot from every donor. Sequenced material: blood. This sequence originates from a man in his sixties or seventies in good health. The sequence links TRBV4-2 to TRBJ2-5, and TRBD1 matches 10 of the central bases. The end of the DNA is better explained by TRBJ2-7, so the J call may be wrong. The CDR3 protein: CASREGQGGSYEQYF. In nucleotides, the sequence is TGTGCCAGCAGAGAAGGACAGGGGGGCTCCTACGAGCAGTACTTC.